This record covers a single TCR beta chain. Using immunoSEQ multiplex PCR, the repertoire was profiled, and TCRdb retains in-frame clones only, with some absent. The profile shows roughly 210,000 clones, about nine tenths of them singletons. This CDR3 has 18 amino acids. Trimming took 4 bases from V and 0 from J, leaving 16 bases between them. CDR1 and CDR2 (germline): SGHDN, FVKESK. Those who participated ranged in age from about 18 to 89 years and resided in 20 to 30 US areas. This record comes from a study of blood T cell repertoires in COVID-19. Across the study: From the United States, Italy and Spain came samples of acute and convalescent COVID-19. Sources were T cells, B-cell-depleted T cells, or PBMCs; the material itself was cDNA or gDNA.

Sample: PBMCs or T cells enriched from blood (not recorded which). This sequence was found in a man aged 30 to 39 in a cohort exposed to, infected with or recovered from COVID-19 (not recorded which). The chain recombines TRBV14 with TRBJ1-6; D remains ambiguous. CDR3 in amino acids: CASSPRPNPHSYNSPLHF. The DNA of the CDR3 is TGTGCCAGCAGCCCGAGGCCCAACCCCCACTCCTATAATTCACCCCTCCACTTT.